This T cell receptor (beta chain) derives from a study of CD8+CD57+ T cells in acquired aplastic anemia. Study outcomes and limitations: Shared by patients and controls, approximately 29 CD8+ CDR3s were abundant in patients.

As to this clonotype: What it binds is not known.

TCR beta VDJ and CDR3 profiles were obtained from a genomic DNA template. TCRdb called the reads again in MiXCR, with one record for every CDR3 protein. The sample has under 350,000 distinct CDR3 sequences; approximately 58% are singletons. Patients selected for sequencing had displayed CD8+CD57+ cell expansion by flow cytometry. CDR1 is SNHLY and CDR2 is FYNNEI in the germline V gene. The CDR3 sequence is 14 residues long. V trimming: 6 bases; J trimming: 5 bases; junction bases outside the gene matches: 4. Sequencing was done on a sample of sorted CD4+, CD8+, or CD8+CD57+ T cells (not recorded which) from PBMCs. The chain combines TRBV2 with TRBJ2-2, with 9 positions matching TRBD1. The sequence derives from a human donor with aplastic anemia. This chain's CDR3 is CASRPDRGTGELFF. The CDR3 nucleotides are TGTGCCAGCAGACCGGACAGGGGAACCGGGGAGCTGTTTTTT.